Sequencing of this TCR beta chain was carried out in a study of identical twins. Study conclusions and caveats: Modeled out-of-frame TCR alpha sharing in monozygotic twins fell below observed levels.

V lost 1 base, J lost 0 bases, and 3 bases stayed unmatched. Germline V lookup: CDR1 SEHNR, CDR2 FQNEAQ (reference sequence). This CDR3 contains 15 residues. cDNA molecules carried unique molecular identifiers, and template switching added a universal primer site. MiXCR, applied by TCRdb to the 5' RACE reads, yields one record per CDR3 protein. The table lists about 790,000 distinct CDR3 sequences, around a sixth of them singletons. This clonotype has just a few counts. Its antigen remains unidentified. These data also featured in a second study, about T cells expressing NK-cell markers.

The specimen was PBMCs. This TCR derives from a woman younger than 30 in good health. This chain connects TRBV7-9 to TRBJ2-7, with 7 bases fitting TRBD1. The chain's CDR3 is CASSLDGQVSYEQYF. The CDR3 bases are TGTGCCAGCAGCTTAGACGGACAGGTCTCCTACGAGCAGTACTTC.